This passage covers 18 T cell receptor beta chains from one sample sequenced in a study of shared clonotypes between healthy human individuals. Clones were read by immunoSEQ multiplex PCR, and TCRdb kept only the in-frame ones, dropping some. The table records 450,000 to 500,000 clones, roughly 78% of them present only once. The sequenced material came from PBMCs. Receptor source: a woman aged 40 to 50 in good health. Some clones in this sample may be carry-over from other donors' samples.

This chain joins TRBV5-4 and TRBJ2-1; possible D gene TRBD2, 6 bases. CDR3 size: 15 residues. V was pared by 5 bases and J by 0 bases, with 12 bases between. Germline V CDR1 and CDR2: SGHNT, YYREEE (reference sequence). The CDR3 nucleotides are TGTGCCAGCAGTCCCCCTAGCGCCTCCTACAATGAGCAGTTCTTC. This sequence encodes CASSPPSASYNEQFF.

This clone was seen a few times. The rearrangement joins TRBV7-3 to TRBJ1-4, with 8 bases fitting TRBD1. Per the germline V gene, CDR1 is SGHTA and CDR2 is FQGTGA. V lost 5 bases and J lost 3; bases outside the gene matches: 5. The CDR3 contains 15 residues. The CDR3 bases are TGTGCCAGCAGCCCAGGGACAGGCCCTAATGAAAAACTGTTTTTT. Protein: CASSPGTGPNEKLFF.

This clone appeared once. This chain uses TRBV30 with TRBJ1-2; perhaps TRBD1 as D (5 bases). V dropped 2 bases and J dropped 7 bases, with 23 bases sitting between them. The CDR3 length is 16 residues. CDR1 and CDR2 from the germline V gene are GTSNPN and SVGIG (reference sequence). The CDR3 sequence is CAWSRAPGQGLFGYTF. CDR3 DNA sequence: TGTGCCTGGAGTCGGGCTCCGGGGCAGGGCTTGTTTGGCTACACCTTC.

The V call is TRBV18, the J call TRBJ2-7; 9 bases agree with TRBD2. The junction had 10 bases not matched to a gene; V was cut back by 0 bases and J by 4 bases. The CDR3 runs 17 residues. Germline V gives CDR1 KGHSH, CDR2 LQKENI. The CDR3 loop reads CASSPPSFSGSRYEQYF. Written as DNA, the CDR3 is TGTGCCAGCTCACCACCGTCTTTTAGCGGGAGTCGGTACGAGCAGTACTTC.

This sequence joins TRBV30 and TRBJ1-1, with D hard to call. Germline CDR1 is GTSNPN and CDR2 is SVGIG (reference sequence). V was clipped by 2 bases and J by 5 bases, with 6 bases between them. This CDR3 contains 11 residues. The CDR3 here is CAWSPQTEAFF. In DNA, the CDR3 is TGTGCCTGGAGTCCACAGACTGAAGCTTTCTTT.

This chain connects TRBV28 to TRBJ2-6; D remains ambiguous. CDR1 MDHEN and CDR2 SYDVKM come from the germline V gene. This CDR3 has 16 residues. The V and J ends lost 5 bases and 1 base respectively, with 12 bases between them. CDR3 sequence: CASSASPHSGANVLTF. CDR3 coding DNA: TGTGCCAGCAGTGCATCACCCCATTCTGGGGCCAACGTCCTGACTTTC.

V usage is TRBV7-9 and J usage is TRBJ2-2; maybe TRBD2 (7 bases). Germline V gives CDR1 SEHNR, CDR2 FQNEAQ (reference sequence). V shed 7 bases and J shed 4 bases, with 19 bases lying between them. The CDR3 loop spans 16 amino acids. CDR3 sequence: CASTLGGGPGTGELFF. The DNA of the CDR3 is TGTGCCAGCACCCTAGGGGGAGGGCCCGGCACCGGGGAGCTGTTTTTT.

The gene calls are TRBV19 and TRBJ2-7, with 7 bases lining up with TRBD2. The germline V gene has CDR1 LNHDA and CDR2 SQIVND (reference sequence). Losses at the gene ends were 3 bases for V and 0 bases for J; bases not matched to a gene: 8. This CDR3 is built from 16 residues. CDR3: CASSISSGKSSYEQYF. The CDR3 nucleotides read TGTGCCAGTAGTATTTCGAGCGGGAAGAGCTCCTACGAGCAGTACTTC.

This rearrangement joins TRBV5-1 to TRBJ1-4, with D uncertain. V lost 2 bases, J lost 4 bases, and 9 bases lay in between. Germline assignment: CDR1 SGHRS and CDR2 YFSETQ. The CDR3 consists of 14 residues. CDR3 sequence: CASSFGMFNEKLFF. Here the CDR3 DNA reads TGCGCCAGCAGCTTCGGGATGTTTAATGAAAAACTGTTTTTT.

This chain uses TRBV19 with TRBJ1-2, with D possibly being TRBD1 (5 bases). Trimming removed 5 bases from V and 3 bases from J, with 10 bases in between. This CDR3 has 13 residues. The germline V gene encodes CDR1 LNHDA and CDR2 SQIVND (reference sequence). The CDR3 loop reads CASSPGRDYGYTF. DNA of the CDR3: TGTGCCAGTAGTCCGGGACGGGACTATGGCTACACCTTC.

The rearrangement links TRBV9 to TRBJ2-2; 12 nucleotides line up with TRBD2. Unmatched junction bases numbered 7, after V lost 4 bases and J lost 0 bases. This CDR3 has 18 residues. The V gene's germline CDR1 is SGDLS and CDR2 YYNGEE. In nucleotides, the CDR3 is TGTGCCAGCAGCCCAAGAAGGACTAGCGGGACGAACACCGGGGAGCTGTTTTTT. The encoded protein is CASSPRRTSGTNTGELFF.

This sequence joins TRBV27 and TRBJ2-7; 9 positions match TRBD1. The CDR3 covers 14 residues. The V and J ends lost 6 bases and 0 bases, in that order; junction bases with no gene match: 3. The germline CDR1 and CDR2 sequences are MNHEY and SMNVEV (reference sequence). The CDR3 is CASRGTGSSYEQYF. CDR3 sequence (DNA): TGTGCCAGCAGAGGGACAGGGAGCTCCTACGAGCAGTACTTC.

The chain combines TRBV4-2 with TRBJ2-3; D is perhaps TRBD1 or TRBD2 (6 bases each). The germline V gene has CDR1 LGHNA and CDR2 YNFKEQ. This CDR3 is 15 amino acids long. V was cut by 0 bases and J by 3 bases, with 10 bases left in between. The CDR3 DNA sequence: TGTGCCAGCAGCCAAGAGAGGAGGGGGACAGATACGCAGTATTTT. Protein: CASSQERRGTDTQYF.

This clone appeared a few times. This chain joins TRBV6-6 and TRBJ2-5; D is unresolved. V shed 4 bases and J shed 3 bases, with 12 bases lying between them. This CDR3 is 14 amino acids long. Germline CDR1 MNHNY, CDR2 SVGAGI (reference sequence). DNA of the CDR3: TGTGCCAGCAGTTCACTACGGACCAAAGAGACCCAGTACTTC. Its protein is CASSSLRTKETQYF.

The chain links TRBV29-1 to TRBJ1-2; 7 bases are a match to TRBD1. The CDR3 has 11 residues. Germline V gene lookup returns CDR1 SQVTM and CDR2 ANQGSEA. Trimming removed 6 bases from V and 4 bases from J; junction bases left unmatched: 2. CDR3 sequence reads: CSVGQPYGYTF. The CDR3 DNA follows: TGCAGCGTGGGACAGCCCTATGGCTACACCTTC. Combining the CDR3 with reference TRBV29-1 and TRBJ1-2 gives the whole variable domain SAVISQKPSRDICQRGTSLTIQCQVDSQVTMMFWYRQQPGQSLTLIATANQGSEATYESGFVIDKFPISRPNLTFSTLTVSNMSPEDSSIYLCSVGQPYGYTFGSGTRLTVV.

This CDR3 is CASSHRGLPYNEQFF. The DNA of the CDR3 is TGTGCCAGCAGCCATAGGGGACTCCCTTACAATGAGCAGTTCTTC. The chain uses TRBV7-8 and TRBJ2-1; tentative D call: TRBD2 (6 bases). Germline V gives CDR1 SGHVS, CDR2 FQNEAQ. The V gene lost 5 bases and the J gene lost 4 bases, with 15 bases spanning the gap. CDR3 size: 15 residues.

The genes are TRBV10-3 and TRBJ2-1; 10 nucleotides match TRBD2. Trimming removed 4 bases from V and 2 bases from J; junction bases left unmatched: 2. The germline CDR1 and CDR2 sequences are ENHRY and SYGVKD. The CDR3 spans 15 residues. In DNA, the CDR3 is TGTGCCATCAGTGGGACTAGCGGTACCTACAATGAGCAGTTCTTC. This gives the protein CAISGTSGTYNEQFF.

The chain recombines TRBV9 with TRBJ2-3, with TRBD2 identical over 9 bases. Germline CDR1 is SGDLS and CDR2 is YYNGEE. V shed 0 bases, J shed 5 bases, and the junction held 19 bases outside the gene matches. The CDR3 spans 20 residues. CDR3: CASSVADGVAGVIRGDTQYF. As DNA, the CDR3 is TGTGCCAGCAGCGTAGCTGATGGGGTAGCGGGAGTTATCAGGGGAGATACGCAGTATTTT. The whole variable domain, filled in from reference TRBV9 and TRBJ2-3, reads DSGVTQTPKHLITATGQRVTLRCSPRSGDLSVYWYQQSLDQGLQFLIQYYNGEERAKGNILERFSAQQFPDLHSELNLSSLELGDSALYFCASSVADGVAGVIRGDTQYFGPGTRLTVL.